This T cell receptor (beta chain) was retrieved from a study of graft-versus-host responses after intestinal transplantation. Study-level points and caveats: Detection of GvH clones occurred in recipient marrow, and some had their first appearance in ileum or blood.

Regarding this clone: Antigen: not known. A read error may produce the germline difference seen at one junction end.

Repertoires were generated with immunoSEQ multiplex PCR, while TCRdb's copy carries only in-frame clones and drops some. Among tens of thousands of clones listed, about 94% were seen once. Germline V CDR1 and CDR2: MRHNA, SNTAGT. This CDR3 spans 18 amino acids. This TCR derives from a human donor who received an intestinal transplant. The material was unstimulated CD8+ T cells sorted from spleen or lymph node cells, obtained before intestinal transplant. The chain uses TRBV6-4 and TRBJ2-1; tentatively, D is TRBD2 (6 bases). CDR3 coding DNA: TGTGCCAGCAGTGACTCGATGGGACTTAAAAGCTCCCACAATGAGCAGTTCTTC. Protein sequence: CASSDSMGLKSSHNEQFF.